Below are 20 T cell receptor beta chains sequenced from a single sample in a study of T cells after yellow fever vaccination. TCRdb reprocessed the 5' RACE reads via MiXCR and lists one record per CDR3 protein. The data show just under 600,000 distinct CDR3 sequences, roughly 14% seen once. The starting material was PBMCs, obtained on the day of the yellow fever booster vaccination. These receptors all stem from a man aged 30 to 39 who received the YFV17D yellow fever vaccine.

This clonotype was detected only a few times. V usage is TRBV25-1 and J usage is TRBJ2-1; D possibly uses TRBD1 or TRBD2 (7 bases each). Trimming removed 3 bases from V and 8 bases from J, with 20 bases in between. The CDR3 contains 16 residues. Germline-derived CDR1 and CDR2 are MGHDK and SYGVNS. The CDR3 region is CASSDPGGGGSYEQFF. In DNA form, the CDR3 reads TGTGCCAGCAGTGACCCGGGGGGAGGGGGCAGTTATGAGCAGTTCTTC.

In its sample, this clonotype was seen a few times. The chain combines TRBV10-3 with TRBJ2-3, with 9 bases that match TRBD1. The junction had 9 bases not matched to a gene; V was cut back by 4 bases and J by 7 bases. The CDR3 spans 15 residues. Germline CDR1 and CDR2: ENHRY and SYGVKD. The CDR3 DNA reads TGTGCCATCAGTGTCGGGGGGACAGGGTCGCATACGCAGTATTTT. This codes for CAISVGGTGSHTQYF.

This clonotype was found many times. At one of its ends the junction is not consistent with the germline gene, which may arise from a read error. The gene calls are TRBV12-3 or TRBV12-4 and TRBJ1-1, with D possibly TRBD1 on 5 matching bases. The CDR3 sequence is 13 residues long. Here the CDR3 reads CASSFGGDTEAFF. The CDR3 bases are TGCGCCAGCAGCTTCGGGGGTGACACTGAAGCTTTCTTT.

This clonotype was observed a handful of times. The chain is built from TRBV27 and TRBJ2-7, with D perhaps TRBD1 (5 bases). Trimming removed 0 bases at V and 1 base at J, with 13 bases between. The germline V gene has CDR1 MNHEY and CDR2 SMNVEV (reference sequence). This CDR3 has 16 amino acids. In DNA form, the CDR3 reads TGTGCCAGCAGTTTATCCTGGGCAGGGCCGTCCTACGAGCAGTACTTC. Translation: CASSLSWAGPSYEQYF.

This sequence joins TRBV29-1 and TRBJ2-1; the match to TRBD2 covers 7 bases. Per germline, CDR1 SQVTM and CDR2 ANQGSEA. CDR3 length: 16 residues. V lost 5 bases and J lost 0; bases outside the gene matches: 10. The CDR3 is CSVRASGQSSYNEQFF. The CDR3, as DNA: TGCAGCGTTCGCGCTAGCGGCCAAAGCTCCTACAATGAGCAGTTCTTC.

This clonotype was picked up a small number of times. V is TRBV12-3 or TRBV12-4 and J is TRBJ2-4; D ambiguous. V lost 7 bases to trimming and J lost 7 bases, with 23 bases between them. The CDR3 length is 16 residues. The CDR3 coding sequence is TGTGCCAGCACCCAAGGCCTAACTCTTAGTGTTAACATTCAGTACTTC. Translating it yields CASTQGLTLSVNIQYF.

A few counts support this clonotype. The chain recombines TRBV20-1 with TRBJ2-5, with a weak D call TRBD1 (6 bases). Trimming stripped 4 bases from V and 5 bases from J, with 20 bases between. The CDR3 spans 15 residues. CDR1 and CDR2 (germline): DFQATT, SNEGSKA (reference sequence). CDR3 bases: TGCAGTGCTACACAAGGGTCAGGGGATCGGGAGACCCAGTACTTC. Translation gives CSATQGSGDRETQYF.

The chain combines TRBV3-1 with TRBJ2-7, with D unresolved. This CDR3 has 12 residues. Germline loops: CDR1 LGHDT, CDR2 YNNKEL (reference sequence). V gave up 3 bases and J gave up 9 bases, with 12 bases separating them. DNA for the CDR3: TGTGCCAGCAGCCAGATGGCCACCCTGCAGTACTTC. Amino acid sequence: CASSQMATLQYF.

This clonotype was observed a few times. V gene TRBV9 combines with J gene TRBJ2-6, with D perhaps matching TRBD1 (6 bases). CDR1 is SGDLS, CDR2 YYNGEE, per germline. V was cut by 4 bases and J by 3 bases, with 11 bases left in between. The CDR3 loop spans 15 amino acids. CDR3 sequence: CASSLTGSGANVLTF. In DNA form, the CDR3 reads TGTGCCAGCAGCCTAACAGGGAGTGGGGCCAACGTCCTGACTTTC.

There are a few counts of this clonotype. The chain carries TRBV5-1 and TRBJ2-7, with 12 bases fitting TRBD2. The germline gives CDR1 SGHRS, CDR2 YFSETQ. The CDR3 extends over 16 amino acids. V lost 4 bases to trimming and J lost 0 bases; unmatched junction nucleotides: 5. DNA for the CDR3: TGCGCCAGCAGCGGCGGACTAGCGGGAAGCTCCTACGAGCAGTACTTC. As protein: CASSGGLAGSSYEQYF.

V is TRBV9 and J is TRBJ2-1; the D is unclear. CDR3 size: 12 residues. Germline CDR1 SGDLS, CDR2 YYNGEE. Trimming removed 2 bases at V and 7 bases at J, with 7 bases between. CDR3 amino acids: CASSVDLNEQFF. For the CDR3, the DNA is TGTGCCAGCAGCGTGGACCTTAATGAGCAGTTCTTC.

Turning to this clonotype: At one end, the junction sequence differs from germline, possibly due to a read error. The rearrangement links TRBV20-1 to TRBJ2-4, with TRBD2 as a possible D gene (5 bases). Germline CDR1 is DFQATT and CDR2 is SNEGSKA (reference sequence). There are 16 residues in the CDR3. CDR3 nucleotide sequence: TGCTGTGCTCCCCCCGCGCGGACCAGGACTCCGGTCGCTCAGTACTTC. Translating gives CCAPPARTRTPVAQYF.

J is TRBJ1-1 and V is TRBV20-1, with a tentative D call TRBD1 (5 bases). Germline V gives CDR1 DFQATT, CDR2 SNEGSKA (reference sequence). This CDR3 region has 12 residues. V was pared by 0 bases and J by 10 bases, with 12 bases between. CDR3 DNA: TGCAGTGCTAGAGATCTAGGGGCAGGAGCTTTCTTT. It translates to CSARDLGAGAFF.

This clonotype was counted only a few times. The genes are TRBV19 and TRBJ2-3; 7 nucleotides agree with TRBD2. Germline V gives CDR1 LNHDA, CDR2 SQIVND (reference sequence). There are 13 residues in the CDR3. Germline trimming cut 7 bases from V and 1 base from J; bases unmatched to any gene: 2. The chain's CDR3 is CASTREGTDTQYF. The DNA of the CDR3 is TGTGCCAGTACACGGGAGGGCACAGATACGCAGTATTTT.

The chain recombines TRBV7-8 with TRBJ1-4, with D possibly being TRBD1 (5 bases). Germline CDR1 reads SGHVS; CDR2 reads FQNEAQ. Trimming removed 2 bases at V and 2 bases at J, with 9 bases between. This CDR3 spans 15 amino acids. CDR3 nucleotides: TGTGCCAGCAGCTTATTCAGGGCTACTAATGAAAAACTGTTTTTT. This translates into CASSLFRATNEKLFF.

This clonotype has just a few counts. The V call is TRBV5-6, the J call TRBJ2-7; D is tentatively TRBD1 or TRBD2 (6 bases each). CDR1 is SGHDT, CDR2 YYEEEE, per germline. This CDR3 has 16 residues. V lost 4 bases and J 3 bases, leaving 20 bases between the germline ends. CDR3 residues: CASSPKGGVPFYEQYF. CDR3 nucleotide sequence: TGTGCCAGCAGCCCCAAGGGGGGAGTCCCCTTCTACGAGCAGTACTTC.

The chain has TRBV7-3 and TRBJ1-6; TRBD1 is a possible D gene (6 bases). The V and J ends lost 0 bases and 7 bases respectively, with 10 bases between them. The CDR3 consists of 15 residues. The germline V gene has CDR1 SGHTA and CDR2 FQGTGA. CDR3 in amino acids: CASSLTRDKNSPLHF. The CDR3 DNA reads TGTGCCAGCAGCTTAACTAGGGACAAAAATTCACCCCTCCACTTT.

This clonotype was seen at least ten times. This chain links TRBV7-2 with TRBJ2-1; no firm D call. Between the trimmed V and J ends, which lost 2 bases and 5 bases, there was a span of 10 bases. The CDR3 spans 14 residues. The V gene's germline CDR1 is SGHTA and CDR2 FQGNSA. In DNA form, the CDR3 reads TGTGCCAGCAGCTTAATGGGTGGCGACAATGAGCAGTTCTTC. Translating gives CASSLMGGDNEQFF.

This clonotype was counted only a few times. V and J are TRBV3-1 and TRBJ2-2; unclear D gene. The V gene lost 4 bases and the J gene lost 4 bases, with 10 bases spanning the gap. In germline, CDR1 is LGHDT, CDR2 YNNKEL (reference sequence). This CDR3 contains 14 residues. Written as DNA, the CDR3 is TGTGCCAGCAGCCGCATTGATTCCACCGGGGAGCTGTTTTTT. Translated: CASSRIDSTGELFF.

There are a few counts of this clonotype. CDR3 nucleotide sequence: TGTGCCAGCAGCTTTCTTCGGGACGGGACGGGGGGTGAGCAGTTCTTC. Amino acid sequence: CASSFLRDGTGGEQFF. The chain uses TRBV7-2 and TRBJ2-1, with 7 bases matching TRBD2. The germline gives CDR1 SGHTA, CDR2 FQGNSA. This CDR3 spans 16 amino acids. V trimming: 3 bases; J trimming: 9 bases; junction bases outside the gene matches: 14.